This is a list of T cell receptor beta chains from one sample in a study of T cells after yellow fever vaccination. TCRdb ran MiXCR on the 5' RACE reads and lists one entry per CDR3 protein. The table has about 85,000 distinct CDR3 sequences, 13% seen once. Sample: CD8+ T cells not binding an NS4B(214-222) dextramer, sorted from PBMCs, taken 21 days after the first yellow fever vaccination. These receptors came from a man aged 18 to 29 who received the YFV17D yellow fever vaccine. Each CDR3 is given with its conserved first and last residue. Not all rows give a size; the values are once, few, many and, for expanded clones, a class.

j_call clone_size v_call cdr3_aa
TRBJ2-1 few TRBV20-1 CSALSLQRAAYNEQFF
TRBJ1-4 many TRBV4-2 CASSQETANEKLFF
TRBJ1-1 . TRBV27 CASSWAGSTEAFF
TRBJ2-1 . TRBV9 CASSVPGTGWDEQFF
TRBJ2-7 few TRBV4-1 CASSQTGNSYEQYF
TRBJ1-4 . TRBV12-3/TRBV12-4 CASTPDGEKLFF
TRBJ2-7 . TRBV25-1 CASSGQGRFYEQYF
TRBJ1-1 few TRBV7-9 CASSLAYGTSEGAFF
TRBJ2-7 many TRBV2 CASSGTGTYEQYF
TRBJ2-3 . TRBV7-2 CASSISHSSGSTDTQYF
TRBJ1-2 many TRBV29-1 CSARQKNYGYTF
TRBJ2-7 few TRBV27 CASRGISGGAFHEQYF
TRBJ1-2 few TRBV4-1 CASSQRDSGQDGYTF
TRBJ1-5 few TRBV3-1 CASSQGPGAVQPQHF
TRBJ2-3 many TRBV13 CASSLVRSTDTQYF
TRBJ2-1 . TRBV11-2 CASSPETSGGLYSYNEQFF
TRBJ2-7 . TRBV5-1 CASSLLGGTYEQYF
TRBJ1-4 few TRBV2 CASSDPGENEKLFF
TRBJ1-6 . TRBV5-1 CASSPGTTLRMGLHF
TRBJ1-4 . TRBV5-5 CASMGLTDGGEKLFF
TRBJ2-1 . TRBV12-5 CDSGLASEGSYNEQFF
TRBJ1-2 few TRBV5-1 CASSLSQQESYGYTF
TRBJ2-2 few TRBV25-1 CATRGAGELFF
TRBJ2-5 . TRBV6-1 CASSLGSPQETQYF
TRBJ1-1 . TRBV6-5 CASSIQVNMNTEAFF
TRBJ2-1 . TRBV19 CASRQGAHNEQFF
TRBJ2-7 . TRBV4-1 CASSPGQGLSYEQYF
TRBJ2-1 . TRBV20-1 CSATGHSNLGYNEQFF
TRBJ2-4 . TRBV7-6 CASSLQVPGQELQGAKNIQYF
TRBJ1-5 many TRBV15 CATSRTGGNQPQHF
TRBJ2-1 . TRBV7-2 CASSNPGAINNEQFF
TRBJ2-5 . TRBV4-1 CASSQVSGEGKTQYF
TRBJ2-7 many TRBV6-2/TRBV6-3 CASSISSYEQYF
TRBJ1-4 few TRBV5-1 CASSPTVSGPTNEKLFF
TRBJ2-1 . TRBV12-3/TRBV12-4 CASRGTSDNEQFF
TRBJ2-1 few TRBV9 CASSVTGQGRLVGSEQFF
TRBJ2-2 few TRBV7-9 CASIETGSGELFF
TRBJ1-6 . TRBV5-1 CASSLDDRGYNSPLHF
TRBJ2-4 . TRBV6-2/TRBV6-3 CASSYDRVDKNIQYF
TRBJ2-7 few TRBV6-1 CASSEWTGTYEQYF
TRBJ1-4 . TRBV7-9 CASSLGGSLNEKLFF
TRBJ2-7 few TRBV29-1 CSVAGDRGAYEQYF
TRBJ2-1 few TRBV20-1 CSASGGDYNEQFF
TRBJ2-3 few TRBV5-5 CASSSRPGQGISDTQYF
TRBJ2-1 many TRBV29-1 CSVEGTGGTNEQFF
TRBJ2-7 . TRBV13 CASSFLAGGPLNEQYF
TRBJ1-5 . TRBV24-1 CATSDLRYRGSNQPQHF
TRBJ2-5 few TRBV29-1 CSVDSLETQYF
TRBJ1-2 . TRBV12-3/TRBV12-4 CASRKYLGGYTF
TRBJ2-1 . TRBV4-2 CASSHSPQGRQFF
TRBJ1-4 few TRBV12-3/TRBV12-4 CASSFRGGPNEKLFF
TRBJ1-3 . TRBV5-5 CASSFGVAIYF
TRBJ1-4 . TRBV13 CASSHVGEKLFF
TRBJ2-1 few TRBV12-3/TRBV12-4 CASSGLEQFF
TRBJ2-5 few TRBV29-1 CSVAGRGLQETQYF
TRBJ1-5 many TRBV23-1 CASSHLDRRGNQPQHF
TRBJ2-5 . TRBV25-1 CASSDLTGTYQETQYF
TRBJ2-2 many TRBV10-2 CASSDLGRGTNTGELFF
TRBJ2-7 few TRBV11-2 CASSLATSGGSYEQYF